The present T cell receptor beta chain was sequenced within a study of blood T cell repertoires in COVID-19 (dated by TCRdb to 2019 to 2021). Looking at the study overall: Collaborator samples came from the United States, Italy and Spain and covered acute and convalescent phases of COVID-19. The repertoires were released in a freely available public database intended as a resource for research on the immune response to SARS-CoV-2. The material from the prospective study consisted of cDNA or gDNA derived from T cells, B-cell-depleted T cells, or PBMCs. Where available, HLA class I and class II types were obtained from metadata supplied by the sample provider rather than from assay-based typing. The sample metadata nearly always contained a de-identified subject ID, COVID-19 status, age in years and sex. The samples were drawn from two sources: the first 160 participants of the ongoing ImmuneRACE study, and about 1,300 subjects contributed by 6 global collaborators. The dataset comprised deeply sampled blood TCRbeta repertoires from subjects exposed to, actively infected with, or recovered from COVID-19.

The research as a whole found: The quantity of clinical and demographic metadata differed by source and by participant and was supplied without curation.

With regard to this clone: It has no known antigen specificity. No per-base quality is available; no much larger clone lies one base away.

Each collaborating institution followed its own protocols to collect whole blood in K2EDTA tubes. Collaborator samples were shipped for TCRbeta analysis as frozen whole blood, isolated PBMCs, or DNA extracted from either sample type. The immunoSEQ Assay, a bias-controlled multiplex PCR, was used to amplify TCRbeta CDR3 regions from genomic DNA. For the original study's pipeline: Nucleated cell counts per sample were estimated from amplification of reference gene primers within the assay. To quantify the absolute abundance of each unique TCRbeta CDR3 rearrangement, sequence reads were collapsed and filtered. For each sample, productive Simpson clonality was calculated by taking the square root of Simpson's diversity index across productive rearrangements. This immuneACCESS table, as held by TCRdb, lists in-frame sequences with V and J called but not all clones. Of the missing ones, under half trace to an unresolved V gene in checked studies; the others have no known cause. The DNA gave D and trimming, while V, J and clone size come from that table. This sample gives 100,000 to 150,000 clones in total; roughly three quarters of them show up just once. Approximately 2% of the sample belongs to the ten largest clones.

The germline V gene encodes CDR1 MDHEN and CDR2 SYDVKM. The germline V and J ends show losses of 5 bases and 2 bases respectively, and no gene match explains 5 bases of the junction. The CDR3, cysteine through phenylalanine, is 16 amino acids long. Of the read, only the CDR3 DNA is kept; its 48 bases are in frame from base 1. The V and J genes are TRBV28 and TRBJ2-7, and TRBD2 matches 14 of the central bases. What was sequenced was peripheral blood. This TCR was sampled from a woman in her 70s with acute or convalescent COVID-19. The CDR3 region reads CASSARLAGGAYEQYF. The DNA is as follows: TGTGCCAGCAGTGCCCGACTAGCGGGAGGGGCCTACGAGCAGTACTTC.